The source of this T cell receptor (beta chain) is a study of CD8+CD57+ T cells in acquired aplastic anemia. Study as a whole: When averaged, DNA from sorted CD4+ and CD8+ cells came to around 3 ug.

Overall study findings and caveats: Patients and controls had in common 25 to 35 CD8+ CDR3 sequences. CD8+ Simpson's diversity did not differ significantly between patients and controls.

Germline values: CDR1 SGDLS, CDR2 YYNGEE. This CDR3 has 18 amino acids. The junction had 21 bases not matched to a gene; V was cut back by 6 bases and J by 5 bases. Concerning this clonotype: The antigen is unknown.

TCR beta VDJ combinations and CDR3 sequences were profiled from genomic DNA. Via MiXCR, TCRdb re-called the reads, giving one row per CDR3 protein. The data hold 150,000 to 200,000 distinct CDR3 sequences, with 50% to 75% observed a single time. The rearrangement links TRBV9 to TRBJ2-7; 9 bases line up with TRBD1. The clonotype was recovered from a human donor with severe aplastic anemia or a healthy control (not recorded which). Sequenced: sorted CD4+, CD8+, or CD8+CD57+ T cells (not recorded which) from PBMCs. This CDR3 reads CASIPPGTGWTGEDEQYF. The CDR3 bases are TGTGCCAGCATTCCCCCCGGGACAGGATGGACAGGGGAGGACGAGCAGTACTTC.